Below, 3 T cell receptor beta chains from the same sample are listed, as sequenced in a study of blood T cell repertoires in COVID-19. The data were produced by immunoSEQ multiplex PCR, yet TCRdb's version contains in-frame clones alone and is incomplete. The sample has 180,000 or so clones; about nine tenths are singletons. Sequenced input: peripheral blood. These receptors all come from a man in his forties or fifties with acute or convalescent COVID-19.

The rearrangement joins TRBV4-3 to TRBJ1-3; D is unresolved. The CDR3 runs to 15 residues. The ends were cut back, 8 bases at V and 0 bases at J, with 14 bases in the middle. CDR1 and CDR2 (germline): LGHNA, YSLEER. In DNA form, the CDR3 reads TGCGCCAGCGGCGAGCAGGCTCCCTCTGGAAACACCATATATTTT. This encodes CASGEQAPSGNTIYF.

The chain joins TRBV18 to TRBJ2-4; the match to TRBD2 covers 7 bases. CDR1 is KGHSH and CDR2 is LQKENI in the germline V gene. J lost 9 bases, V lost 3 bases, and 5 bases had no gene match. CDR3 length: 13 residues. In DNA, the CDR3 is TGTGCCAGCTCACCGGGGGGGGTCGGCATTCAGTACTTC. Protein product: CASSPGGVGIQYF.

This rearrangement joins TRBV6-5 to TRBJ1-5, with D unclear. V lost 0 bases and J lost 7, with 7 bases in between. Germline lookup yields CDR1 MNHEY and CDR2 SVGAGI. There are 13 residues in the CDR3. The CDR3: CASSYSYRQPQHF. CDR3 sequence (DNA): TGTGCCAGCAGTTACTCTTACAGACAGCCCCAGCATTTT.